The sample holds many counts of the clone carrying this T cell receptor (beta chain). The antigen remains unidentified. TCRdb ran MiXCR on the RT-PCR reads and lists one entry per CDR3 protein. The sample has just over 300,000 distinct CDR3 sequences, 21% seen once; the top ten hold roughly 10%. This entry is derived from a study of response to subunit inactivated influenza vaccine. CDR1 SGHTA and CDR2 FQGNSA come from the germline V gene. The V and J ends lost 0 bases and 5 bases respectively, with 2 bases between them. This CDR3 is built from 12 residues. Study-wide points: The authors suggested that every seasonal influenza vaccination recruits few new T cells.

The chain couples TRBV7-2 to TRBJ1-5; no firm D call. This TCR was sampled from a man in his fifties or sixties who received an inactivated influenza vaccine. The source was PBMCs from blood, collected less than 22 months after vaccination. The CDR3 nucleotides read TGTGCCAGCAGCTTAGCTGATCAGCCCCAGCATTTT. Its translation: CASSLADQPQHF. The full variable domain, rest sourced from reference TRBV7-2 and TRBJ1-5, is GAGVSQSPSNKVTEKGKDVELRCDPISGHTALYWYRQSLGQGLEFLIYFQGNSAPDKSGLPSDRFSAERTGGSVSTLTIQRTQQEDSAVYLCASSLADQPQHFGDGTRLSIL.